Below, one T cell receptor (beta chain) is given with its context. Its target is not known. The data derive from a study of PD-1 blockade in classical Hodgkin lymphoma. Overall study findings and caveats: With respect to the repertoire differences, their causes, possibly disease activity or prior therapy, remain undefined.

Relapse was seen in all patients after autologous stem cell transplantation, and brentuximab vedotin exposure was variable. Complete response, partial response or progressive disease was each patient's best response. The repertoire was sequenced with immunoSEQ multiplex PCR; TCRdb's copy has only in-frame clones and lacks some. The sample holds 20,000 to 25,000 clones, over 65% seen once. Germline trimming cut 4 bases from V and 5 bases from J; bases unmatched to any gene: 13. Germline CDR1 MNHEY, CDR2 SVGAGI. The CDR3 sequence is 16 residues long. The gene calls are TRBV6-5 and TRBJ1-1; TRBD1 aligns across 7 bases. The TCR originated in a human donor with classical Hodgkin lymphoma. The sequencing here drew on peripheral blood mononuclear cells (PBMCs), taken before the second cycle of nivolumab. The CDR3 DNA is TGTGCCAGCAGTTCTGGTGGGACAGAGGGGAGAACTGAAGCTTTCTTT. Residues: CASSSGGTEGRTEAFF.